These 11 T cell receptor beta chains originate from one sample sequenced in a study of cytomegalovirus exposure and HLA in healthy donors (dated by TCRdb to between 2016 and 2019). Library creation used the immunoSEQ multiplex PCR assay. The multiplex PCR relied on a mix of 60 forward primers for TCR Vbeta segments and 13 reverse primers for TCR Jbeta segments. TCRdb took this table from immuneACCESS and kept in-frame rearrangements with V and J called. Such tables lack part of the clones; where checked against another copy, unresolved V genes explain under half of the gap, and the rest is unexplained. The sample includes 170,000 or so clones, with 83% observed a single time. Roughly 1.5% of the sample comes from the top ten. The specimen was PBMCs. These TCRs come from a man aged 50 to 60 in good health and CMV-seronegative.

The gene calls are TRBV7-9 and TRBJ1-4; TRBD1 matches at 10 bases. CDR1 and CDR2 (germline): SEHNR, FQNEAQ (reference sequence). The CDR3 is 17 residues long. J gave up 6 bases and V 4 bases, and 11 bases lay outside the gene matches. CDR3 protein: CASSSRDRGVGDEKLFF. The CDR3 DNA is TGTGCCAGCAGCTCAAGGGACAGGGGTGTAGGAGATGAAAAACTGTTTTTT.

The V call is TRBV7-2, the J call TRBJ2-3; 9 bases agree with TRBD2. Germline V gene data show CDR1 as SGHTA and CDR2 as FQGNSA. This CDR3 has 16 amino acids. Trimming at V came to 8 bases and at J to 3 bases, leaving 12 bases not matched to a gene. CDR3 sequence reads: CASGGRREGRTDTQYF. CDR3 DNA sequence: TGTGCCAGCGGGGGGAGGCGGGAGGGCCGTACAGATACGCAGTATTTT.

The chain combines TRBV2 with TRBJ2-1, with a weak D call TRBD2 (5 bases). V was trimmed by 4 bases and J by 0 bases, leaving 19 bases between them. Looked up from germline, CDR1 is SNHLY and CDR2 is FYNNEI. The CDR3 extends over 18 amino acids. CDR3: CASSGFSTSGLSYNEQFF. In DNA, the CDR3 is TGTGCCAGCAGTGGTTTTAGTACTAGTGGTCTCTCCTACAATGAGCAGTTCTTC. Full variable domain (remainder filled in from reference TRBV2 and TRBJ2-1): EPEVTQTPSHQVTQMGQEVILRCVPISNHLYFYWYRQILGQKVEFLVSFYNNEISEKSEIFDDQFSVERPDGSNFTLKIRSTKLEDSAMYFCASSGFSTSGLSYNEQFFGPGTRLTVL.

J is TRBJ2-7 and V is TRBV5-1; TRBD1 matches at 9 bases. The ends lost 4 bases at V and 5 bases at J; junction bases unmatched: 10. Germline-derived CDR1 and CDR2 are SGHRS and YFSETQ. The length of the CDR3 is 15 residues. The CDR3 nucleotides read TGCGCCAGCAGCCTACGGACAGGGGATGTTAACGAGCAGTACTTC. Its translation is CASSLRTGDVNEQYF.

This sequence joins TRBV27 and TRBJ1-5; D is possibly TRBD1 (6 bases). The CDR3 contains 15 residues. The germline CDR1 and CDR2 sequences are MNHEY and SMNVEV (reference sequence). Deletions cut 2 bases from V and 1 base from J, with 9 bases between. The CDR3 is CASSLRGTSNQPQHF. The CDR3 region has the DNA TGTGCCAGCAGTTTAAGGGGGACAAGCAATCAGCCCCAGCATTTT.

The chain recombines TRBV6-1 with TRBJ2-2, with TRBD2 as a possible D gene (5 bases). Trimming shortened V by 5 bases and J by 8 bases, and 15 bases separated the two germline ends. The CDR3 is made up of 14 amino acids. Per the germline V gene, CDR1 is MNHNS and CDR2 is SASEGT. The CDR3 DNA reads as TGTGCCAGCAGTCAGGACGGAGGATGGGGGGAGCTGTTTTTT. Its translation: CASSQDGGWGELFF.

The rearrangement uses TRBV1 and TRBJ2-7; the DNA was not compared with TRBD2, the D call given in the table. TRBV1 is annotated as a pseudogene. This CDR3 region has 16 residues. Written as DNA, the CDR3 is TGCACCAGCAGCCCTACTGGCCGCGACGGAGCCTACGAGCAGTACTTC. Amino acid sequence: CTSSPTGRDGAYEQYF.

The rearrangement uses TRBV11-2 and TRBJ2-1, with 7 bases fitting TRBD2. This CDR3 has 14 amino acids. The V gene's germline CDR1 is SGHAT and CDR2 FQNNGV. V lost 2 bases to trimming and J lost 6 bases; unmatched junction nucleotides: 4. CDR3 amino acids: CASSLFGGGNEQFF. For the CDR3, the DNA is TGTGCCAGCAGCTTATTTGGCGGGGGCAATGAGCAGTTCTTC.

The V call is TRBV7-9, the J call TRBJ1-1; tentatively, D is TRBD1 (6 bases). The CDR3 totals 14 residues. V lost 2 bases to trimming and J lost 3 bases, with 10 bases between them. CDR1 is SEHNR and CDR2 is FQNEAQ in the germline V gene (reference sequence). CDR3 DNA: TGTGCCAGCAGCTTAAGGGGGTCAGACACTGAAGCTTTCTTT. Its translation: CASSLRGSDTEAFF.

The chain carries TRBV2 and TRBJ1-5; TRBD1 agrees at 7 bases. The CDR3 is made up of 15 amino acids. The ends lost 6 bases at V and 3 bases at J; junction bases unmatched: 8. CDR1 is SNHLY and CDR2 is FYNNEI in the germline V gene. The CDR3 DNA reads TGTGCCAGCAGATCGGGGACAGTTGACAATCAGCCCCAGCATTTT. Its protein is CASRSGTVDNQPQHF.

This chain joins TRBV7-9 and TRBJ1-1; the D gene is possibly TRBD1 (5 bases). Trimming left V 3 bases short and J 4 bases short, with 9 bases between. CDR1 is SEHNR and CDR2 is FQNEAQ in the germline V gene (reference sequence). CDR3 length: 13 residues. The CDR3 sequence is CASSLFGGTEAFF. The CDR3 DNA is TGTGCCAGCAGCTTGTTCGGGGGCACTGAAGCTTTCTTT.